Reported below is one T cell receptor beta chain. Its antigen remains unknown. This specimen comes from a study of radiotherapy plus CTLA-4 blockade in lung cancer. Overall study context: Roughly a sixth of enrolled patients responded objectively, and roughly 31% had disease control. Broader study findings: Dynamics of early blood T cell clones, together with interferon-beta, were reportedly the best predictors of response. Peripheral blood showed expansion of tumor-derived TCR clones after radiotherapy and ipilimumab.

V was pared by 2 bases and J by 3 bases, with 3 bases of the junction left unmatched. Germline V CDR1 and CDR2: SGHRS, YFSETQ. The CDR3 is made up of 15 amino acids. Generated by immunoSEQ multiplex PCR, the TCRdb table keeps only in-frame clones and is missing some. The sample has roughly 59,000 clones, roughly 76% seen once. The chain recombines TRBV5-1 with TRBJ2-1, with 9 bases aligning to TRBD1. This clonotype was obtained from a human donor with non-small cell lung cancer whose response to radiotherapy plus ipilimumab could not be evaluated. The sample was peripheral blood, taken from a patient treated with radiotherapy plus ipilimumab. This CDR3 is CASSLGDRDYNEQFF. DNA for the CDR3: TGCGCCAGCAGCTTAGGGGACAGGGACTACAATGAGCAGTTCTTC.